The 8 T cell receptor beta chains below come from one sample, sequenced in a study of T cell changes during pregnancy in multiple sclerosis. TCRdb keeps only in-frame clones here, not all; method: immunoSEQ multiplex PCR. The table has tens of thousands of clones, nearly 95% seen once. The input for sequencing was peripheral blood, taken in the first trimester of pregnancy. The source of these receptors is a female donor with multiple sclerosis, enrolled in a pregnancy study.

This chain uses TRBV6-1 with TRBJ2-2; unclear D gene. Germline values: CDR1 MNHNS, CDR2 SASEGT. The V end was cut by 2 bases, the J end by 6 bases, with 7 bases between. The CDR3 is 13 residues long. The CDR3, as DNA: TGTGCCAGCAGTGAACGAGTTCCCGGGGAGCTGTTTTTT. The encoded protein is CASSERVPGELFF.

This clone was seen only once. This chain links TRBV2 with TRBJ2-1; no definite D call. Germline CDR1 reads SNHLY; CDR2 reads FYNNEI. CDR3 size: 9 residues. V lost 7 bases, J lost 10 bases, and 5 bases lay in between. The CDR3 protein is CASTREQFF. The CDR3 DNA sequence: TGTGCCAGCACCAGGGAGCAGTTCTTC.

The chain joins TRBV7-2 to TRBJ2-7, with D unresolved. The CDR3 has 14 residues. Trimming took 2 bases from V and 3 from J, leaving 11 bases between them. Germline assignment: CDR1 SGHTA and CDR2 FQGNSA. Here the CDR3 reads CASSLSLDGYEQYF. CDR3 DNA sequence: TGTGCCAGCAGCTTATCTCTAGACGGCTACGAGCAGTACTTC.

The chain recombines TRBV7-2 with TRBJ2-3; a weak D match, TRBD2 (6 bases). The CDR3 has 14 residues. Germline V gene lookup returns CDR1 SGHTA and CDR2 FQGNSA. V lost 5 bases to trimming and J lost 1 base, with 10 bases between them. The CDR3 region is CASSGTLRTDTQYF. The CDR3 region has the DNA TGTGCCAGCAGCGGGACTCTTCGCACAGATACGCAGTATTTT.

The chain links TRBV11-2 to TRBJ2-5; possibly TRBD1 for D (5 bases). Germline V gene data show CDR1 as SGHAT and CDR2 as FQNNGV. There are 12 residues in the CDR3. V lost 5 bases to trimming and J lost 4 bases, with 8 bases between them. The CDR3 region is CASSRQRETQYF. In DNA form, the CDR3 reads TGTGCCAGCAGCCGACAGCGAGAGACCCAGTACTTC. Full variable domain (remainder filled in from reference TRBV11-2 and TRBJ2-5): EAGVAQSPRYKIIEKRQSVAFWCNPISGHATLYWYQQILGQGPKLLIQFQNNGVVDDSQLPKDRFSAERLKGVDSTLKIQPAKLEDSAVYLCASSRQRETQYFGPGTRLLVL.

CDR3 sequence reads: CASSLSGTGEWQYF. CDR3 DNA: TGTGCCAGCAGCTTATCGGGAACAGGGGAGTGGCAGTACTTC. The chain carries TRBV7-9 and TRBJ2-7, with TRBD1 identical over 7 bases. The trim removed 2 bases at V and 9 bases at J, leaving 10 bases unmatched. The germline CDR1 and CDR2 sequences are SEHNR and FQNEAQ (reference sequence). CDR3 size: 14 residues.

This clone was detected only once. The CDR3 coding sequence is TGTGCCAGCAGCAACCAAATCCAGTCTGGAAACACCATATATTTT. Translating gives CASSNQIQSGNTIYF. The J gene is TRBJ1-3, the V gene TRBV7-8; D is unclear. V lost 5 bases to trimming and J lost 1 base, with 12 bases between them. The CDR3 has 15 amino acids. CDR1 SGHVS and CDR2 FQNEAQ come from the germline V gene.

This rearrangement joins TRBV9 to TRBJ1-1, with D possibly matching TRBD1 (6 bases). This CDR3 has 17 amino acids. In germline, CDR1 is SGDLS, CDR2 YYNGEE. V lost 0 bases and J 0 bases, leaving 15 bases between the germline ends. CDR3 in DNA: TGTGCCAGCAGCGTAGGACAGGATCCCTACATGAACACTGAAGCTTTCTTT. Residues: CASSVGQDPYMNTEAFF.